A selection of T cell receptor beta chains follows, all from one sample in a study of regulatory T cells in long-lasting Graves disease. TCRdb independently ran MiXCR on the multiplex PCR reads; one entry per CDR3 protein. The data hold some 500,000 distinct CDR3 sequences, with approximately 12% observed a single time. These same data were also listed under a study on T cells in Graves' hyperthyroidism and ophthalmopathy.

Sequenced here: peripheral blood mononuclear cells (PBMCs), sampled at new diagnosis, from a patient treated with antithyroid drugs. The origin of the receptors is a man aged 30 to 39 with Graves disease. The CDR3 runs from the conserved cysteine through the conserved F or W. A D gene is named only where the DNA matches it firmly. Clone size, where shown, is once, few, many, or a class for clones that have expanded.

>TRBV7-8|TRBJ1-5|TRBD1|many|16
TGTGCCAGCAGCGATGCCCGGGACAGAGGCAATCAGCCCCAGCATTTT
CASSDARDRGNQPQHF
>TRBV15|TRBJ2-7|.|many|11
TGTGCCACCAGCAGGGGAAACGAGCAGTACTTC
CATSRGNEQYF
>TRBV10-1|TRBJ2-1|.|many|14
TGCGCCAGCAGGGAGAGCGGGTTAAACAATGAGCAGTTCTTC
CASRESGLNNEQFF
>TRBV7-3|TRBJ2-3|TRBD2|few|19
TGTGCCAGCAGCTTAACGGGGGGGAGTGGAGCGGCACCCACAGATACGCAGTATTTT
CASSLTGGSGAAPTDTQYF
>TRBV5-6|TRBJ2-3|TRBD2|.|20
TGTGCCAGCAGCTCAACTAGCGGGAGCACCGACTGGTCTGGCACAGATACGCAGTATTTT
CASSSTSGSTDWSGTDTQYF
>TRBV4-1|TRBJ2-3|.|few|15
TGCGCCACCCGGTTAATTGAGGGAGCGGGAGATACGCAGTATTTT
CATRLIEGAGDTQYF
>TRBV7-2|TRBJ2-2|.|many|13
TGTGCCAGCAGCTTAGGCGGATTCGGGGAGCTGTTTTTT
CASSLGGFGELFF
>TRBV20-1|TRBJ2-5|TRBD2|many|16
TGCAGTGCCAACCCGACTAGCGGGCCCCTATTAGAGACCCAGTACTTC
CSANPTSGPLLETQYF
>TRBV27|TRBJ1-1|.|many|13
TGTGCCAGCAGTTCGGGACCCCTCCCTGAAGCTTTCTTT
CASSSGPLPEAFF
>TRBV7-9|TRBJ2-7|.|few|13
TGTGCCAGCAGCTCGTCATATACCTACGAGCAGTACTTC
CASSSSYTYEQYF
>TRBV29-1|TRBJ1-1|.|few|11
TGCAGCGTTATGGGGAACACTGAAGCTTTCTTT
CSVMGNTEAFF
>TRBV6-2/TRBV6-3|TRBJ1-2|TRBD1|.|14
TGTGCCAGCAGTTACTCTTACAGGGGAAACGGCTACACCTTC
CASSYSYRGNGYTF
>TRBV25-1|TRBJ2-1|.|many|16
TGTGCCAGCAGTGCCCCCGGTAGCGGCTCCTACAATGAGCAGTTCTTC
CASSAPGSGSYNEQFF
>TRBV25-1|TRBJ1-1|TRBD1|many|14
TGTGCCAGCAGAGGGGACAGGGGGGACCCTGAAGCTTTCTTT
CASRGDRGDPEAFF
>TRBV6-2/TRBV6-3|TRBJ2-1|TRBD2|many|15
TGTGCCAGCAGTTACGGGACTAGCGGGTTTAATGAGCAGTTCTTC
CASSYGTSGFNEQFF
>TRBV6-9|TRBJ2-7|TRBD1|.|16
TGTGCCAGCAGTTACTCACAACAGGGGAGCTCCTACGAGCAGTACTTC
CASSYSQQGSSYEQYF
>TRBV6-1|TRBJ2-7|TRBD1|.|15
TGTGCCAGCACCCTAGACGAGACAGGGGGGTACGAGCAGTACTTC
CASTLDETGGYEQYF
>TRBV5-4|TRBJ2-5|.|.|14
TGTGCCAGCAGCGAACCACAGGGTTGGGAGACCCAGTACTTC
CASSEPQGWETQYF
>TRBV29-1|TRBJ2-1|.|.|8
TGCAGCGTTGAAGAGCAGTTCTTC
CSVEEQFF
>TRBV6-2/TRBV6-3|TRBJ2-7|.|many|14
TGTGCCAGCAGCTTACTAGGGGGGGTCTACGAGCAGTACTTC
CASSLLGGVYEQYF
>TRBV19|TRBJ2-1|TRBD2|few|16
TGTGCCAGTAGTGAAATAGCGGGAGGGCCTCGGAATGAGCAGTTCTTC
CASSEIAGGPRNEQFF
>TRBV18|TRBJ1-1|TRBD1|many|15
TGTGCCAGCTCACCACAACAGGGGTTGGACACTGAAGCTTTCTTT
CASSPQQGLDTEAFF
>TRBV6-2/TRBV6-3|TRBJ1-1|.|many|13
TGTGCCAGCAGACAGACAGGGAACACTGAAGCTTTCTTT
CASRQTGNTEAFF
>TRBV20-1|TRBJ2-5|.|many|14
TGCAGTGCTAGAGAGAGAAAAGGGATAGAGACCCAGTACTTC
CSARERKGIETQYF
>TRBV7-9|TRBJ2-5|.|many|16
TGTGCCAGCAGCTTAGGAGTGGTAGGGAGCGGAGAGACCCAGTACTTC
CASSLGVVGSGETQYF
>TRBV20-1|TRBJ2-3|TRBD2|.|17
TGCAGTGCTAGAGATCGGGGGACTAGCGGGAGGGCGGGGACGCAGTATTTT
CSARDRGTSGRAGTQYF
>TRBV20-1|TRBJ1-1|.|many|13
TGCAGTGCCTCCCCGGGGGGATATGTTGAAGCTTTCTTT
CSASPGGYVEAFF
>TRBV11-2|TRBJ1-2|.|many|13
TGTGCCAGCGGTTACAGTCCTAACTATGGCTACACCTTC
CASGYSPNYGYTF
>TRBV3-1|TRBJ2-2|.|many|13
TGTGCCAGCAGCCAAGGGGGCCCCGGGGAGCTGTTTTTT
CASSQGGPGELFF
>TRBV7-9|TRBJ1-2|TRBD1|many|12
TGTGCCAGCAGTTTCAGGGGGAATGGCTACACCTTC
CASSFRGNGYTF
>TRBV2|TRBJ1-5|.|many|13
TGTGCCAGCAGTGAAGGGGGGTATCAGCCCCAGCATTTT
CASSEGGYQPQHF
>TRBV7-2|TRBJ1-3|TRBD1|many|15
TGTGCCAGCAGCTTAGTACAGGGGGCTGGAAACACCATATATTTT
CASSLVQGAGNTIYF
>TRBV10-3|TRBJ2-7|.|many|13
TGTGCCATCAGTATAAGTGACGGCTACGAGCAGTACTTC
CAISISDGYEQYF
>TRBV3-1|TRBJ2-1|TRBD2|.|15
TGTGCCAGCAGCCAAGAAGAGCGGGAGCTCCATGAGCAGTTCTTC
CASSQEERELHEQFF
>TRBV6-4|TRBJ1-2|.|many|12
TGTGCCAGCAGTGACAGGAACTATGGCTACACCTTC
CASSDRNYGYTF
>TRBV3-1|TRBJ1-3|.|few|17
TGTGCCAGCAGCCAAGATCAGGGCCAGAGCTCTGGAAACACCATATATTTT
CASSQDQGQSSGNTIYF
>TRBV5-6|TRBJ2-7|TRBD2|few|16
TGTGCCAGCAGCTTATTACGACTAGCGGGAGGAACCGAGCAGTACTTC
CASSLLRLAGGTEQYF
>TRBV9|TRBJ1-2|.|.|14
TGTGCCAGCAGCCTCAGTGCCACTAACTATGGCTACACCTTC
CASSLSATNYGYTF
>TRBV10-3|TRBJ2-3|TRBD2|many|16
TGTGCCATCAGTGATTTTTCGGGGGAGGGGCCAGATACGCAGTATTTT
CAISDFSGEGPDTQYF
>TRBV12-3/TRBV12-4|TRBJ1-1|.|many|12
TGTGCCAGCAGGCATGGGGGGCAGGGAGCTTTCTTT
CASRHGGQGAFF
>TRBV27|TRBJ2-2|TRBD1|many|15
TGTGCCAGCACCTTAACTGACAGGGCGGCCGGGGAGCTGTTTTTT
CASTLTDRAAGELFF
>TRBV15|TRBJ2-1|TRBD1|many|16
TGTGCCACCAGCAGTACCGGGACAGAGGGTCGCAATGAGCAGTTCTTC
CATSSTGTEGRNEQFF
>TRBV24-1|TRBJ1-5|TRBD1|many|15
TGTGCCACCAGTGATTCGACAGGGAATAATCAGCCCCAGCATTTT
CATSDSTGNNQPQHF
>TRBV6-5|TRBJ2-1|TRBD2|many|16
TGTGCCAGCAGTTATAAGACGGGACTAGCGGGACGTGAGCAGTTCTTC
CASSYKTGLAGREQFF
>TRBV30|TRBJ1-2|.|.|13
TGTGCCTGGAGTAAAGGGCCGATCTATGGCTACACCTTC
CAWSKGPIYGYTF
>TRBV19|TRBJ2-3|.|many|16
TGTGCCAGTAGTCCATCCCGGGAGCAAGGCGCAGATACGCAGTATTTT
CASSPSREQGADTQYF
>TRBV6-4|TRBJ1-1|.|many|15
TGTGCCAGCAGTCGAGAAGCAGGAGCCAACACTGAAGCTTTCTTT
CASSREAGANTEAFF
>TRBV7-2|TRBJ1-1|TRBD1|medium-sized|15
TGTGCCAGCAGCCGGGGGGGACAGATGAACACTGAAGCTTTCTTT
CASSRGGQMNTEAFF
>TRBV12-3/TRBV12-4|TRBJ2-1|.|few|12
TGTGCCAGCAGTTTAAGACATGATGAGCAGTTCTTC
CASSLRHDEQFF
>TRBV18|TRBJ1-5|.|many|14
TGTGCCAGCTCACCAAGCCCGTCGAATCAGCCCCAGCATTTT
CASSPSPSNQPQHF
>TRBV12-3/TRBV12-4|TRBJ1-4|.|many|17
TGTGCCAGCAGCAACAGGGAACTGATTTCAACTAATGAAAAACTGTTTTTT
CASSNRELISTNEKLFF
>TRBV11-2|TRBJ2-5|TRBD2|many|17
TGTGCCAGCAGCTTAGAGTTTGGACTAGCCATCCAAGAGACCCAGTACTTC
CASSLEFGLAIQETQYF
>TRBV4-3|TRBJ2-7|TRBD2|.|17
TGCGCCAGCAGCCAAGGACTAGCGGGGGTTGGCTCCTACGAGCAGTACTTC
CASSQGLAGVGSYEQYF
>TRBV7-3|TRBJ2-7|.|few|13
TGTGCCAGCTCGGTAGGGGCTTCCTATGAGCAGTACTTC
CASSVGASYEQYF
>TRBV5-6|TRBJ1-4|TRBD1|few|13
TGTGCCAGCAGCTTCGACAGGGGTGAAAAACTGTTTTTT
CASSFDRGEKLFF
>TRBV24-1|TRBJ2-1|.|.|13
TGTGCCACCAGTGATTTGTCTTACAATGAGCAGTTCTTC
CATSDLSYNEQFF